This is a list of T cell receptor beta chains from one sample in a study of identical twins. MiXCR was run by TCRdb on the 5' RACE reads, yielding one entry per CDR3 protein. The table includes about 690,000 distinct CDR3 sequences, 20% to 25% detected once. The same data also contributed to another study, on T cells expressing NK-cell markers.

The sample taken for sequencing was PBMCs. The receptors come from a woman younger than 35 in good health. CDR3s include the opening cysteine and the closing phenylalanine or tryptophan. Each record gives: V gene, J gene, D gene, clone size, CDR3 protein, CDR3 DNA. A D gene is named only where the DNA matches it firmly. The size entry is marked missing in some rows and otherwise reads once, few, many or a size class.

V: TRBV3-1
J: TRBJ2-3
D: -
size: many
CDR3: CASSPRGTDTQYF
DNA: TGTGCCAGCAGCCCCCGTGGCACAGATACGCAGTATTTT

V: TRBV30
J: TRBJ2-1
D: -
size: -
CDR3: CAWSVQGVGNEQFF
DNA: TGTGCCTGGAGTGTACAAGGAGTGGGCAATGAGCAGTTCTTC

V: TRBV6-5
J: TRBJ1-6
D: -
size: many
CDR3: CASSFSRFYSPLHF
DNA: TGTGCCAGCAGTTTTTCCCGATTCTATTCACCCCTCCACTTT

V: TRBV5-1
J: TRBJ2-5
D: TRBD1
size: -
CDR3: CASSLNGQGAAETQYF
DNA: TGCGCCAGCAGCTTGAACGGACAGGGGGCGGCGGAGACCCAGTACTTC

V: TRBV4-3
J: TRBJ2-4
D: -
size: many
CDR3: CASSQGITENIQYF
DNA: TGCGCCAGCAGCCAAGGAATCACAGAAAACATTCAGTACTTC

V: TRBV15
J: TRBJ2-7
D: TRBD2
size: few
CDR3: CATSRTSGNYEQYF
DNA: TGTGCCACCAGCCGGACTAGCGGAAACTACGAGCAGTACTTC

V: TRBV20-1
J: TRBJ1-5
D: -
size: many
CDR3: CSAEGYNQPQHF
DNA: TGCAGTGCTGAGGGGTACAATCAGCCCCAGCATTTT

V: TRBV5-1
J: TRBJ2-7
D: -
size: few
CDR3: CASSTGTTRYEQYF
DNA: TGCGCCAGCAGTACCGGGACAACCCGATACGAGCAGTACTTC

V: TRBV6-1
J: TRBJ1-2
D: -
size: many
CDR3: CASSDIYGYTF
DNA: TGTGCCAGCAGTGATATCTATGGCTACACCTTC

V: TRBV20-1
J: TRBJ2-3
D: -
size: many
CDR3: CSALPTDTQYF
DNA: TGCAGTGCCCTACCCACAGATACGCAGTATTTT

V: TRBV12-3/TRBV12-4
J: TRBJ2-3
D: -
size: many
CDR3: CASSHTGFGDTQYF
DNA: TGTGCCAGCAGTCATACAGGGTTTGGAGATACGCAGTATTTT

V: TRBV6-6
J: TRBJ1-1
D: TRBD1
size: few
CDR3: CASNPQGRSEAFF
DNA: TGTGCCAGCAACCCACAGGGGCGGTCTGAAGCTTTCTTT

V: TRBV7-8
J: TRBJ2-7
D: TRBD2
size: -
CDR3: CASSFTGTSGTEEQYF
DNA: TGTGCCAGCAGCTTCACCGGGACTAGCGGGACGGAGGAGCAGTACTTC

V: TRBV9
J: TRBJ2-2
D: -
size: -
CDR3: CASSVVRGLPNTGELFF
DNA: TGTGCCAGCAGCGTAGTGAGGGGATTGCCGAACACCGGGGAGCTGTTTTTT

V: TRBV10-3
J: TRBJ2-3
D: TRBD2
size: -
CDR3: CAIQVSGSIDTQYF
DNA: TGTGCCATCCAAGTTAGCGGGAGTATAGATACGCAGTATTTT

V: TRBV2
J: TRBJ2-2
D: TRBD2
size: once
CDR3: CASIAHSGRNTGELFF
DNA: TGTGCCAGCATTGCCCACAGCGGGAGAAACACCGGGGAGCTGTTTTTT

V: TRBV20-1
J: TRBJ2-2
D: TRBD1
size: -
CDR3: CSAIPGTGVTGELFF
DNA: TGCAGTGCTATACCCGGGACAGGGGTCACCGGGGAGCTGTTTTTT

V: TRBV20-1
J: TRBJ2-7
D: -
size: few
CDR3: CSAPLPGGMSSYEQYF
DNA: TGCAGTGCCCCGTTACCTGGGGGGATGAGCTCCTACGAGCAGTACTTC

V: TRBV20-1
J: TRBJ1-1
D: -
size: -
CDR3: CSAPQLQGGTEAFF
DNA: TGCAGTGCTCCCCAATTACAGGGAGGCACTGAAGCTTTCTTT

V: TRBV5-1
J: TRBJ2-5
D: TRBD2
size: once
CDR3: CASHKGTSGRKTQYF
DNA: TGCGCCAGTCACAAAGGGACTAGCGGGAGGAAGACCCAGTACTTC

V: TRBV7-2
J: TRBJ2-2
D: -
size: few
CDR3: CASSLGVGNGELFF
DNA: TGTGCCAGCAGCTTAGGGGTCGGCAACGGGGAGCTGTTTTTT

V: TRBV7-9
J: TRBJ2-5
D: -
size: -
CDR3: CASSLSSMGSQETQYF
DNA: TGTGCCAGCAGCTTATCGAGCATGGGGTCCCAAGAGACCCAGTACTTC

V: TRBV20-1
J: TRBJ2-3
D: -
size: -
CDR3: CSASPIALQAQYF
DNA: TGCAGTGCTAGCCCGATCGCCTTGCAAGCGCAGTATTTT

V: TRBV3-1
J: TRBJ2-3
D: TRBD2
size: -
CDR3: CASSQLAGNTDTQYF
DNA: TGTGCCAGCAGCCAACTAGCGGGGAACACAGATACGCAGTATTTT

V: TRBV5-1
J: TRBJ2-3
D: TRBD2
size: few
CDR3: CASSSGGPSTDTQYF
DNA: TGCGCCAGCAGTAGCGGGGGGCCTAGCACAGATACGCAGTATTTT

V: TRBV20-1
J: TRBJ2-1
D: TRBD2
size: -
CDR3: CSAGLAGFTEQFF
DNA: TGCAGTGCTGGACTAGCGGGATTTACTGAGCAGTTCTTC

V: TRBV7-9
J: TRBJ2-7
D: TRBD1
size: many
CDR3: CASSSGTVLYEQYF
DNA: TGTGCCAGCAGCTCCGGGACAGTACTCTACGAGCAGTACTTC

V: TRBV5-1
J: TRBJ2-1
D: -
size: many
CDR3: CASSLALGNEQFF
DNA: TGCGCCAGCAGCTTGGCGCTGGGCAATGAGCAGTTCTTC

V: TRBV7-2
J: TRBJ2-3
D: -
size: -
CDR3: CASTSRPSTDTQYF
DNA: TGTGCCAGCACCTCCCGCCCTAGCACAGATACGCAGTATTTT

V: TRBV20-1
J: TRBJ1-2
D: TRBD1
size: -
CDR3: CSGTGGWNYGYTF
DNA: TGCAGTGGGACAGGGGGTTGGAACTATGGCTACACCTTC

V: TRBV5-1
J: TRBJ1-2
D: -
size: few
CDR3: CASSPDKGGYTF
DNA: TGCGCCAGCAGCCCGGACAAAGGGGGCTACACCTTC

V: TRBV20-1
J: TRBJ2-1
D: -
size: many
CDR3: CSALAAIGREQFF
DNA: TGCAGTGCTTTAGCCGCTATTGGGAGGGAGCAGTTCTTC

V: TRBV20-1
J: TRBJ1-1
D: -
size: few
CDR3: CRGVAGTEAFF
DNA: TGCAGGGGGGTGGCGGGCACTGAAGCTTTCTTT

V: TRBV12-3/TRBV12-4
J: TRBJ2-1
D: TRBD1
size: -
CDR3: CASSAQGQSSYNEQFF
DNA: TGTGCCAGCAGTGCCCAGGGACAGAGCTCCTACAATGAGCAGTTCTTC

V: TRBV18
J: TRBJ1-4
D: -
size: many
CDR3: CASSPTLSSEKLFF
DNA: TGTGCCAGCTCACCAACCTTGAGTAGTGAAAAACTGTTTTTT

V: TRBV6-5
J: TRBJ2-1
D: TRBD1
size: -
CDR3: CASSHLGTGRGNEQFF
DNA: TGTGCCAGCAGTCACCTAGGGACAGGCAGGGGGAATGAGCAGTTCTTC

V: TRBV10-3
J: TRBJ2-1
D: -
size: -
CDR3: CAISERGGGEYNEQFF
DNA: TGTGCCATCAGTGAAAGAGGTGGGGGCGAGTACAATGAGCAGTTCTTC

V: TRBV30
J: TRBJ1-5
D: TRBD1
size: few
CDR3: CAWSRGRVYQPQHF
DNA: TGTGCCTGGAGTAGGGGGCGCGTATATCAGCCCCAGCATTTT

V: TRBV4-3
J: TRBJ2-1
D: TRBD2
size: many
CDR3: CASSQYVSLAGGNEQFF
DNA: TGCGCCAGCAGCCAATACGTCAGTCTAGCGGGAGGGAATGAGCAGTTCTTC

V: TRBV4-3
J: TRBJ1-3
D: TRBD1
size: few
CDR3: CASSKPGQQYSGNTIYF
DNA: TGCGCCAGCAGCAAACCGGGACAGCAGTACTCTGGAAACACCATATATTTT

V: TRBV5-1
J: TRBJ2-1
D: -
size: -
CDR3: CASSLGVSLRNEQFF
DNA: TGCGCCAGCAGCTTGGGGGTTTCTCTGCGCAATGAGCAGTTCTTC

V: TRBV19
J: TRBJ2-1
D: -
size: few
CDR3: CASSIPGPRDLDNEQFF
DNA: TGTGCCAGTAGTATTCCTGGCCCCAGGGATCTAGACAATGAGCAGTTCTTC

V: TRBV12-3/TRBV12-4
J: TRBJ1-1
D: -
size: many
CDR3: CASSSTGMTEAFF
DNA: TGTGCCAGCAGTTCAACCGGGATGACTGAAGCTTTCTTT

V: TRBV5-1
J: TRBJ1-6
D: -
size: -
CDR3: CASSLEGQTLHF
DNA: TGCGCCAGCAGCTTGGAGGGGCAAACCCTCCACTTT

V: TRBV10-1
J: TRBJ1-1
D: -
size: -
CDR3: CASQQGRNTEAFF
DNA: TGCGCCAGCCAACAGGGTCGGAACACTGAAGCTTTCTTT